This T cell receptor beta chain came from a study of T cell responses to AZD1222 COVID-19 vaccine (dated by TCRdb to about 2021). For context, the study as a whole: AZD1222 recipients whose second dose came at about 4 weeks and those whose second dose came at about 12 weeks were combined into one group, since spike-specific TCR depth and breadth did not differ between the two schedules. Trial participants were enrolled into age subgroups of 18-55, 56-69 and 70-plus years, which contained around 140, 26 and 57 TCR-sequenced participants, respectively. TCR sequencing was performed for roughly 240 trial participants, of whom about 200 were given two doses of AZD1222 and around 25 were given two doses of MenACWY control vaccine. The research as a whole found: Because no day 14 peak-response samples were available, the repertoires could be characterized only after the peak T cell response. After two AZD1222 doses, both the breadth and the depth of spike-specific TCRs were significantly higher than at day 0 and than in MenACWY recipients. Vaccine-associated CD4 TCRs spanned the whole spike protein, with dominant responses in regions 160-218 and 743-854. Participants were mostly white British and included more females than males, and it was suggested by the authors that clonal diversity may have been underestimated. Nearly half of unique spike-specific TCRs reportedly recognized epitopes outside regions mutated in the B.1.351 and B.1.1.7 variants. In the small 56-69-year group, the increase in depth fell short of significance, most likely because of low power. Conclusions about previously exposed vaccinees are limited because only 6 or 7 AZD1222 recipients were SARS-CoV-2 seropositive at baseline.

The CDR3, cysteine through phenylalanine, is 15 amino acids long. Of all the DNA, just the CDR3 is kept, 45 bases in frame from base 1. In the germline V gene (reference sequence), CDR1 corresponds to MNHNY and CDR2 to SVGAGI. Germline trimming: 8 bases from V, 6 bases from J; junction bases outside gene matches: 14. The time point label, as the study defines it: baseline before first vaccination. Vaccinee samples came from UK trials COV001 and COV002, including a single-blind randomized controlled phase 2/3 trial of AZD1222 (ChAdOx1 nCoV-19) in healthy adults. For TCRbeta chain sequencing, PBMC samples were collected from trial participants at day 0 and at day 28 after the second dose. The CDR3 regions of human TCRbeta chains were subjected to immunosequencing. As for the authors' bioinformatics: TCRs in the repertoires were compared against a reference library of SARS-CoV-2-specific TCRs that had been generated with the MIRA antigen-specificity platform. Breadth was defined as the fraction of unique TCRs that were SARS-CoV-2-associated. Depth was defined as the fraction of total T cells that were SARS-CoV-2-associated. Using the MIRA data, each spike-specific TCR was mapped to the spike region that the TCR reacts to and placed in a CD4 or CD8 class. Log10-transformed breadth and depth values were compared by one-way ANOVA with Sidak's multiple comparisons tests. Imported from immuneACCESS, the table was reduced by TCRdb to in-frame sequences with V and J called. These copies leave out some clones; in studies compared against another copy, an unresolved V gene accounts for under half, and the cause of the remainder is not known. V and J calls and clone size are given by that table; D and trimming were obtained from the DNA. The sample has approximately 140,000 clones on record, roughly 89% of them singletons. The top ten constitute just over 5.5% of the sample.

On this clone itself: There is no known antigen for this receptor. Per-base quality was not reported, and no clone a single base away is much larger than it.

This chain is built from TRBV6-6 and TRBJ1-2; 8 bases in the middle match TRBD1. Sequencing used peripheral blood, obtained on day 0 of AZD1222 vaccination. The TCR sequence derives from an adult in good health. The DNA sequence is as follows: TGTGCCAGCGTCGACAGGGGAAGCTCGGCTCATGGCTACACCTTC. Translated, this is CASVDRGSSAHGYTF.